This T cell receptor (beta chain) comes out of a study of blood T cell repertoires in COVID-19. Study-level background: Specimens from acute and convalescent COVID-19 originated in the United States, Italy and Spain. Sample material is recorded as cDNA or gDNA derived from T cells, B-cell-depleted T cells, or PBMCs.

In the authors' methods: Estimated nucleated cell counts came from reference gene primer amplification. Repertoires were generated with immunoSEQ multiplex PCR, while TCRdb's copy carries only in-frame clones and drops some. The D gene and trimming were derived from the DNA, and the V and J assignments and clone size from that table. The profile shows around 200,000 clones, about four fifths of them singletons. Germline values: CDR1 LNHDA, CDR2 SQIVND (reference sequence). CDR3 size: 17 residues. J was trimmed by 8 bases and V by 2 bases; bases with no gene match: 9. This chain uses TRBV19 with TRBJ1-4, with TRBD1 matching 12 bases. This receptor was identified in a man aged 40-55 years with active or convalescent COVID-19. The sequenced sample was peripheral blood. The chain's CDR3 is CASSIIGTGGDGEKLFF. The CDR3 region has the DNA TGTGCCAGTAGTATAATAGGGACAGGGGGCGACGGCGAAAAACTGTTTTTT. The full variable domain, with the rest looked up from reference TRBV19 and TRBJ1-4, is DGGITQSPKYLFRKEGQNVTLSCEQNLNHDAMYWYRQDPGQGLRLIYYSQIVNDFQKGDIAEGYSVSREKKESFPLTVTSAQKNPTAFYLCASSIIGTGGDGEKLFFGSGTQLSVL.